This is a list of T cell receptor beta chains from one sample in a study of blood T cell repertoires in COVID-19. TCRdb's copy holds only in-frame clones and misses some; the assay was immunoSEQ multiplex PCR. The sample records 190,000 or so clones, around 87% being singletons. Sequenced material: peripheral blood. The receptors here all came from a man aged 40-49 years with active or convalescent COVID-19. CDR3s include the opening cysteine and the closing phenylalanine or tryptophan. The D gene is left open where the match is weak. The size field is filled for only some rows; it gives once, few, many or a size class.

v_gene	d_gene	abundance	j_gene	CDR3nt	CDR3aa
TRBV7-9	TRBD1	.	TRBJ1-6	TGTGCCAGCAGCTACGCCCCCGGACAGGGGGGGAATTCACCCCTCCACTTT	CASSYAPGQGGNSPLHF
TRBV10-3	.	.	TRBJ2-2	TGTGCCATCAGTGAGTCGGAGGGGTTCGGGGCCGCGAACACCGGGGAGCTGTTTTTT	CAISESEGFGAANTGELFF
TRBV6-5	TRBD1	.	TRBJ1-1	TGTGCCAGCAGTTTCCAACAGGGGGAAGCTTTCTTT	CASSFQQGEAFF
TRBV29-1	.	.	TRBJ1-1	TGCAGCGTCGTTACCGGGGCCGGGGGCACTGAAGCTTTCTTT	CSVVTGAGGTEAFF
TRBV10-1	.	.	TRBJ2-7	TGCGCCAGCAGTGAGTCATCGGACGAGCAGTACTTC	CASSESSDEQYF
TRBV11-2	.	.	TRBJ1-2	TGTGCCAGCAGCTCACAGGGAGTTTCTGGCTACACCTTC	CASSSQGVSGYTF
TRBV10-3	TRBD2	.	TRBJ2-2	TGTGCCATCAGTCGGACTAGCGGGGGGTCGAACACCGGGGAGCTGTTTTTT	CAISRTSGGSNTGELFF
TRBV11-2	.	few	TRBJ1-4	TGTGCCAGCAGGTCTAGCGGCGAAAAACTGTTTTTT	CASRSSGEKLFF
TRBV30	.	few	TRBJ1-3	TGTGCCTGGAGTGTCCTAACGGGAAACACCATATATTTT	CAWSVLTGNTIYF
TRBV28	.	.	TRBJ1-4	TGTGCCAGCAGGTCCGACAGATCCCATAATGAAAAACTGTTTTTT	CASRSDRSHNEKLFF
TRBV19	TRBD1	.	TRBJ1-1	TGTGCCAGTAGTGCCGAGACGACAGGGTTGGTTTTCTTT	CASSAETTGLVFF
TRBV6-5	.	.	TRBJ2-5	TGTGCCAGCAGTCTAGACCAAGAGACCCAGTACTTC	CASSLDQETQYF
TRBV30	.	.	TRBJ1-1	TGTGCCTGGAGGGGGCGAGTTGAGGAGGGCCCCCGGCGGGCCACTGAAGCTTTCTTT	CAWRGRVEEGPRRATEAFF
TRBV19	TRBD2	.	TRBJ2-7	TGTGCCAGTAGTATAACGGCGGGGGGCCACTACGAGCAGTACTTC	CASSITAGGHYEQYF
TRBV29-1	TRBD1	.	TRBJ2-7	TGCAGCGTTGAAGCCACCGGACAGGAGGACTACGAGCAGTACTTC	CSVEATGQEDYEQYF
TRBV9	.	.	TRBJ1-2	TGTGCCAGCAGCCGTACGGGGGGCGCGATTGAATACTATGGCTACACCTTC	CASSRTGGAIEYYGYTF
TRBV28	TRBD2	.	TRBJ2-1	TGTGCCAGCAGGACTAGCGGGGGGGTAAAGGACCTCGGTGAGCAGTTCTTC	CASRTSGGVKDLGEQFF
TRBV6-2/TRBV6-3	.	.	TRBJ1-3	TGTGCCAGCAGTTACTCGGCGGGTCTTGGAAACACCATATATTTT	CASSYSAGLGNTIYF
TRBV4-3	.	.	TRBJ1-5	TGCGCCAGCAGCCAAGCGAGAGATCAGCCCCAGCATTTT	CASSQARDQPQHF
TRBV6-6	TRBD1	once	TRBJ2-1	TGTGCCTCAAGAACCGGGACAGGGAACAATGAGCAGTTCTTC	CASRTGTGNNEQFF
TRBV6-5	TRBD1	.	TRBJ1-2	TGTGCCAGCAGTTACCGGGGGCAGGGGGCCTATGGCTACACCTTC	CASSYRGQGAYGYTF
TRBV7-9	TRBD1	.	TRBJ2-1	TGTGCCAGCAGCCGACAGGGGGCGCCCAATGAGCAGTTCTTC	CASSRQGAPNEQFF
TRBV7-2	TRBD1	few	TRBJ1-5	TGTGCCAGCAGCCAGACAGGGTTGAATCAGCCCCAGCATTTT	CASSQTGLNQPQHF
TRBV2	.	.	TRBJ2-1	TGTGCCAGCAGTGTTAGGACTGGGGGCGATGAGCAGTTCTTC	CASSVRTGGDEQFF
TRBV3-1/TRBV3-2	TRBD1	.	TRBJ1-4	TGTGCCAGCAGCCCACCGGGACAGGCTAATGAAAAACTGTTTTTT	CASSPPGQANEKLFF
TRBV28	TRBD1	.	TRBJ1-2	TGTGCCAGCAGTACCCCGGGACAGGGGTTCTATGGCTACACCTTC	CASSTPGQGFYGYTF
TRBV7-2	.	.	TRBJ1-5	TGTGCCAGCAGCTTATCAGGACCGGGGAGCAATCAGCCCCAGCATTTT	CASSLSGPGSNQPQHF
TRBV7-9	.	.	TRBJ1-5	TGTGCCAGCAGCGACCGGGGGTTAGAATTTGGACCCCAGCATTTT	CASSDRGLEFGPQHF
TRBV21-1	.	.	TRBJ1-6	TGTGCCAGCAGCAAACACGGCGCCAACGGGACTCCTTGGGGTTTACGGAATTCACCCCTCCACTTT	CASSKHGANGTPWGLRNSPLHF
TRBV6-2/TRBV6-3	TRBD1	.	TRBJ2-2	TGTGCCAGCAGTTACTTCGGGACAGGGAACACCGGGGAGCTGTTTTTT	CASSYFGTGNTGELFF
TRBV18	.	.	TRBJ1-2	TGTGCCAGCTCACATCGAGACTATGGCTACACCTTC	CASSHRDYGYTF
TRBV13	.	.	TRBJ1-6	TGTGCCAGCAGCGCGACTGGGAGCTCCTATAATTCACCCCTCCACTTT	CASSATGSSYNSPLHF
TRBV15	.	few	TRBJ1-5	TGTGCCACCGGCCTGTCCCAGCCCCAGCATTTT	CATGLSQPQHF
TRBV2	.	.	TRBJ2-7	TGTGCCAGCAGTCAAACACAATACGAGCAGTACTTC	CASSQTQYEQYF
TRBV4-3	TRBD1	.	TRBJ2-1	TGCGCCAGCAGCCAAGATTTGGGGCCGGGACAGCAAAACAATGAGCAGTTCTTC	CASSQDLGPGQQNNEQFF
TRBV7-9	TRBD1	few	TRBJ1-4	TGTGCCAGCAGCTTGGGGACAGGGGGTAGGGAAAAACTGTTTTTT	CASSLGTGGREKLFF
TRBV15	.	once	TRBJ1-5	TGTGCCACCAGCAGAGATGGCAGGGGCTACCAGCCCCAGCATTTT	CATSRDGRGYQPQHF
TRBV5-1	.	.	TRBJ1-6	TGCGCCAGCAGCTTGAAACAGGGCTCACCCCTCCACTTT	CASSLKQGSPLHF
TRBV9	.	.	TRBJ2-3	TGTGCCAGCAGCGTAGCGTTAGATACGCAGTATTTT	CASSVALDTQYF
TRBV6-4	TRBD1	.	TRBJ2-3	TGTGCCAGCAGTGACTCTTCCGGGACAGGGCCAAATACGCAGTATTTT	CASSDSSGTGPNTQYF
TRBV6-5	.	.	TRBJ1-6	TGTGCCAGCAGGGGGCACTATAATTCACCCCTCCACTTT	CASRGHYNSPLHF
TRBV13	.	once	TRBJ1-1	TGTGCCAGCAGCCAACAGGGCGGGTCTGAAGCTTTCTTT	CASSQQGGSEAFF
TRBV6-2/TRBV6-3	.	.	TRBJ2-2	TGTGCCAGCAGTTACTCCCGGGGGTCGGGGGAGCTGTTTTTT	CASSYSRGSGELFF
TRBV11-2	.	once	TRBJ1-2	TGTGCCAGCAGCCCTACACAGGGACGAAACTATGGCTACACCTTC	CASSPTQGRNYGYTF
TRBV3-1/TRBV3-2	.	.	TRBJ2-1	TGTGCCAGCAGCCAATTACGGGGCAATGAGCAGTTCTTC	CASSQLRGNEQFF
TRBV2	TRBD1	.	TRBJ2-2	TGTGCCACAGCGGACAGGGAGGTTACCGGGGAGCTGTTTTTT	CATADREVTGELFF
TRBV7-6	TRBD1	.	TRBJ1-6	TGTGCCAGCAGCTCCCTTGGGGACAGGCCTAATTCACCCCTCCACTTT	CASSSLGDRPNSPLHF
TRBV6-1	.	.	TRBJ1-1	TGTGCCAGCAGTGAAGCGATCGGTTTGAACACTGAAGCTTTCTTT	CASSEAIGLNTEAFF
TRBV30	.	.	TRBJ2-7	TGTGCCTGGAGTATCAGCTACGAGCAGTACTTC	CAWSISYEQYF
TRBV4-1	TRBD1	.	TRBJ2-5	TGCGCCAGCAGCCACGGACAGGGGAGGCCAGAGACCCAGTACTTC	CASSHGQGRPETQYF
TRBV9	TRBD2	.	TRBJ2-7	TGTGCCAGCAGCGTAGGACTAGCGGGGGGGCGCGAGCAGTACTTC	CASSVGLAGGREQYF
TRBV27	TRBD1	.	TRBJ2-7	TGTGCCAGCAGTTCAGGACAGGGCTCCTACGAGCAGTACTTC	CASSSGQGSYEQYF
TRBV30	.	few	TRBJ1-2	TGTGCCTGGAGTCCACAGGGTGGTTTTGGCTACACCTTC	CAWSPQGGFGYTF
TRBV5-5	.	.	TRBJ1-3	TGTGCCAGCAGCTTGACACTACAGGGTTTAACTGGAAACACCATATATTTT	CASSLTLQGLTGNTIYF
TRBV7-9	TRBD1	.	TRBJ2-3	TGTGCCAGCAGCCCCCAAAGCCCCGGGACAGGTCCCACAGATACGCAGTATTTT	CASSPQSPGTGPTDTQYF